The 2 T cell receptor beta chains reported below all come from one sample, sequenced in a study of human T cells and chemical hapten exposure. Described time point: patch test 1, 2 weeks after DPC sensitization. The treatment: therapeutic diphenylcyclopropenone sensitization with weekly scalp DPC. MiXCR was run by TCRdb on the RACE reads, yielding one entry per CDR3 protein. The table has roughly 380,000 distinct CDR3 sequences, more than 4.5% seen once. The sample consisted of whole blood, taken in connection with sensitization to the hapten diphenylcyclopropenone (DPC). The receptors shown here come from a woman aged 50 to 60 with alopecia areata. Some clones in this sample may be carry-over from other donors' samples.

There are many counts of this clonotype. V and J are TRBV12-3 or TRBV12-4 and TRBJ1-6; no clear D. V was shortened by 4 bases and J by 9 bases, with 7 bases between the two germline ends. The CDR3 runs to 12 residues. CDR3 in amino acids: CASSWSISPLHF. For the CDR3, the DNA is TGTGCCAGCAGTTGGTCGATTTCACCCCTCCACTTT.

This clonotype appeared many times. The CDR3 protein is CAWSARTGYGEQYF. The CDR3 nucleotides read TGTGCCTGGAGTGCCCGGACAGGGTACGGCGAGCAGTACTTC. V gene TRBV30 combines with J gene TRBJ2-7; 8 nucleotides line up with TRBD1. J was trimmed by 6 bases and V by 1 base; bases with no gene match: 8. The V gene's germline CDR1 is GTSNPN and CDR2 SVGIG (reference sequence). The CDR3 has 14 amino acids.